These 23 T cell receptor beta chains were sequenced from one sample in a study of blood T cell repertoires in COVID-19. TCRdb's table, derived via immunoSEQ multiplex PCR, lists solely in-frame clones and lacks some. The sample has about half a million clones, 80% to 90% seen once. Sequences were obtained from peripheral blood. These receptors all stem from a human donor in a cohort sampled during active COVID-19.

The chain uses TRBV5-1 and TRBJ2-7, with D perhaps TRBD1 (6 bases). Germline V gene lookup returns CDR1 SGHRS and CDR2 YFSETQ. The CDR3 is 14 residues long. The ends were cut back, 5 bases at V and 1 base at J, with 13 bases in the middle. The CDR3 spells CASRWTVTSYEQYF. The CDR3 DNA follows: TGCGCCAGCAGGTGGACAGTTACTTCCTACGAGCAGTACTTC. Drawing the rest from reference TRBV5-1 and TRBJ2-7, the complete variable domain is KAGVTQTPRYLIKTRGQQVTLSCSPISGHRSVSWYQQTPGQGLQFLFEYFSETQRNKGNFPGRFSGRQFSNSRSEMNVSTLELGDSALYLCASRWTVTSYEQYFGPGTRLTVT.

The chain uses TRBV6-6 and TRBJ1-1; TRBD1 aligns across 7 bases. The germline gives CDR1 MNHNY, CDR2 SVGAGI (reference sequence). The CDR3 is 16 amino acids. After removal of 6 bases from V and 0 bases from J, the junction contained 10 bases not matched to a gene. This CDR3 is CASSDSRTGVNTEAFF. The CDR3 DNA reads as TGTGCCAGCAGCGACTCCCGGACAGGAGTGAACACTGAAGCTTTCTTT.

V and J are TRBV7-8 and TRBJ1-1; TRBD1 matches 7 bases. The CDR3 spans 16 residues. Per the germline V gene, CDR1 is SGHVS and CDR2 is FQNEAQ. With V trimmed by 1 base and J by 0 bases, 5 bases remained unmatched. For the CDR3, the DNA is TGTGCCAGCAGCTTAGTAGGGGGCAGGTTGAACACTGAAGCTTTCTTT. Its translation is CASSLVGGRLNTEAFF.

The chain is built from TRBV7-8 and TRBJ2-1, with 11 bases identical to TRBD1. V was pared by 3 bases and J by 7 bases, with 5 bases of the junction left unmatched. CDR1 SGHVS and CDR2 FQNEAQ come from the germline V gene. The CDR3 consists of 15 residues. The CDR3 region is CASSFQGTGGNEQFF. The CDR3 nucleotides are TGTGCCAGCAGCTTCCAAGGGACAGGGGGAAATGAGCAGTTCTTC.

The chain is built from TRBV6-5 and TRBJ1-1; possible D gene TRBD1, 6 bases. The germline V and J ends were trimmed by 2 bases and 4 bases, with 11 bases remaining between them. Germline CDR1 and CDR2: MNHEY and SVGAGI. The CDR3 runs to 14 residues. Here the CDR3 reads CASSYKGGSTEAFF. The CDR3 DNA sequence: TGTGCCAGCAGTTACAAGGGGGGGAGCACTGAAGCTTTCTTT.

This clone showed up just a few times. The rearrangement joins TRBV5-1 to TRBJ2-2, with D perhaps matching TRBD2 (6 bases). The germline V gene encodes CDR1 SGHRS and CDR2 YFSETQ. V lost 2 bases to trimming and J lost 1 base, with 12 bases between them. This CDR3 is built from 16 residues. CDR3 nucleotides: TGCGCCAGCAGCTTCGGGACTCGTCAGAACACCGGGGAGCTGTTTTTT. Translation: CASSFGTRQNTGELFF.

CDR3: CASSFSGNQPQHF. CDR3 nucleotides: TGTGCCAGCAGTTTTTCAGGGAATCAGCCCCAGCATTTT. The J gene is TRBJ1-5, the V gene TRBV27, with a tentative D call TRBD1 (5 bases). Trimming removed 3 bases from V and 4 bases from J, with 7 bases in between. Germline CDR1 and CDR2: MNHEY and SMNVEV (reference sequence). This CDR3 spans 13 amino acids.

The J gene is TRBJ2-1, the V gene TRBV4-2; D gene uncertain. Trimming stripped 0 bases from V and 2 bases from J, with 11 bases between. The CDR3 is 16 amino acids. CDR1 LGHNA and CDR2 YNFKEQ come from the germline V gene. The CDR3 loop reads CASSQESTGPYNEQFF. CDR3 DNA sequence: TGTGCCAGCAGCCAAGAATCGACGGGTCCCTACAATGAGCAGTTCTTC.

In its sample, this clone was seen once. This chain joins TRBV15 and TRBJ1-4; 8 bases map to TRBD1. This CDR3 comprises 15 residues. Trimming cost V 5 bases and J 7 bases; bases outside gene matches: 9. Germline V lookup: CDR1 LNHNV, CDR2 YYDKDF (reference sequence). The CDR3 nucleotides read TGTGCCACCAGCGCCAGGGGACAGGATTTTGAAAAACTGTTTTTT. The encoded protein is CATSARGQDFEKLFF. The full variable domain, with the rest looked up from reference TRBV15 and TRBJ1-4, is DAMVIQNPRYQVTQFGKPVTLSCSQTLNHNVMYWYQQKSSQAPKLLFHYYDKDFNNEADTPDNFQSRRPNTSFCFLDIRSPGLGDTAMYLCATSARGQDFEKLFFGSGTQLSVL.

The chain uses TRBV9 and TRBJ1-2, with unresolved D. V dropped 4 bases and J dropped 1 base, with 8 bases sitting between them. This CDR3 region has 13 residues. Germline V gene lookup returns CDR1 SGDLS and CDR2 YYNGEE. The CDR3 here is CASSPQSNYGYTF. CDR3 coding DNA: TGTGCCAGCAGCCCACAGAGTAACTATGGCTACACCTTC.

This chain links TRBV6-6 with TRBJ1-3; D is perhaps TRBD1 (5 bases). From germline, CDR1 is MNHNY and CDR2 SVGAGI (reference sequence). The V and J ends lost 5 bases and 2 bases respectively, with 16 bases between them. The CDR3 loop spans 16 amino acids. CDR3 sequence reads: CASSTESRAAGNTIYF. The CDR3 DNA reads TGTGCCAGCAGTACTGAATCCAGGGCTGCTGGAAACACCATATATTTT.

The rearrangement uses TRBV27 and TRBJ2-1, with 9 bases matching TRBD1. V was clipped by 4 bases and J by 9 bases; unmatched bases: 13. CDR3 length: 16 residues. CDR1 and CDR2 from the germline V gene are MNHEY and SMNVEV (reference sequence). The CDR3 is CASSSRLGQGKIEQFF. Written as DNA, the CDR3 is TGTGCCAGCAGTTCAAGGCTGGGACAGGGTAAGATTGAGCAGTTCTTC.

The chain employs TRBV12-5 and TRBJ1-4, with D maybe TRBD1 (5 bases). Germline CDR1 and CDR2: LGHNT and FRNRAP. V lost 3 bases to trimming and J lost 8 bases, with 16 bases between them. This CDR3 has 15 residues. The CDR3 DNA is TGTGCTAGTGGTTTTGATGGGAGGGGCGAGGAAAAACTGTTTTTT. This codes for CASGFDGRGEEKLFF.

The chain recombines TRBV6-1 with TRBJ2-1, with D perhaps matching TRBD2 (6 bases). V was cut by 0 bases and J by 6 bases, with 12 bases left in between. Per the germline V gene, CDR1 is MNHNS and CDR2 is SASEGT. This CDR3 region has 15 residues. CDR3 sequence reads: CASSEARLAFNEQFF. For the CDR3, the DNA is TGTGCCAGCAGTGAAGCTCGTCTAGCGTTCAATGAGCAGTTCTTC.

The chain has TRBV12-3 or TRBV12-4 and TRBJ2-2, with D hard to call. V was shortened by 6 bases and J by 3 bases, with 5 bases between the two germline ends. The CDR3 runs to 12 residues. CDR3 sequence (DNA): TGTGCCAGCAGCTTTGACACCGGGGAGCTGTTTTTT. This encodes CASSFDTGELFF.

The J gene is TRBJ1-4, the V gene TRBV5-4; D gene ambiguous. CDR1 and CDR2 (germline): SGHNT, YYREEE (reference sequence). The V and J ends lost 3 bases and 7 bases respectively, with 7 bases between them. The length of the CDR3 is 12 residues. DNA for the CDR3: TGTGCCAGCAGCTCGGAGCCTGAAAAACTGTTTTTT. Residues: CASSSEPEKLFF.

The chain has TRBV2 and TRBJ2-2; 7 bases line up with TRBD2. The CDR3 consists of 15 residues. J lost 3 bases, V lost 6 bases, and 7 bases had no gene match. Germline V gene sequence: CDR1 SNHLY, CDR2 FYNNEI. CDR3 amino acids: CASRIGGGDTGELFF. The CDR3 region has the DNA TGTGCCAGCAGGATTGGGGGAGGGGACACCGGGGAGCTGTTTTTT.

The chain has TRBV6-4 and TRBJ2-1; D gene unclear. This CDR3 is 14 amino acids long. V lost 4 bases and J 4 bases, leaving 11 bases between the germline ends. The germline gives CDR1 MRHNA, CDR2 SNTAGT. The CDR3 loop is CASSAEAIYNEQFF. The CDR3 DNA follows: TGTGCCAGCAGTGCCGAGGCCATATACAATGAGCAGTTCTTC.

The chain recombines TRBV4-2 with TRBJ2-1; 8 positions match TRBD1. Germline V gene lookup returns CDR1 LGHNA and CDR2 YNFKEQ. The CDR3 runs 16 residues. Unmatched junction bases numbered 4, after V lost 3 bases and J lost 0 bases. The chain's CDR3 is CASSQVDRGSYNEQFF. The CDR3 DNA sequence: TGTGCCAGCAGCCAGGTTGACAGGGGCTCCTACAATGAGCAGTTCTTC.

The genes are TRBV29-1 and TRBJ2-7, with 8 bases fitting TRBD1. This CDR3 spans 14 amino acids. V was pared by 7 bases and J by 6 bases, with 14 bases of the junction left unmatched. Germline V gives CDR1 SQVTM, CDR2 ANQGSEA. The CDR3 DNA follows: TGCAGCGCCTCGGGCCCAGGGGGCATGGTCGAGCAGTACTTC. Its protein is CSASGPGGMVEQYF.

The chain uses TRBV24-1 and TRBJ1-2, with TRBD1 identical over 8 bases. The V gene's germline CDR1 is KGHDR and CDR2 SFDVKD. The ends lost 4 bases at V and 8 bases at J; junction bases unmatched: 17. The CDR3 sequence is 17 residues long. The CDR3, as DNA: TGTGCCACCAGTGACCGCAGTCCGGGACAGGCTTTAGACGGCTACACCTTC. Its protein is CATSDRSPGQALDGYTF.

This rearrangement joins TRBV5-3 to TRBJ2-7; D not resolved. TRBV5-3 is recorded as an ORF, its role being uncertain. This CDR3 spans 14 amino acids. V was pared by 3 bases and J by 1 base, with 11 bases between. Here the CDR3 DNA reads TGTGCCAGAAGCTGCGGCTCACCGTCCTACGAGCAGTACTTC. Protein: CARSCGSPSYEQYF.

The V gene is TRBV4-2, the J gene TRBJ2-7; TRBD1 matches 11 bases. The germline V gene encodes CDR1 LGHNA and CDR2 YNFKEQ. The V and J ends lost 3 bases and 12 bases, in that order; junction bases with no gene match: 10. This CDR3 has 14 amino acids. DNA of the CDR3: TGTGCCAGCAGCCAGAGGACAGGGGGCGCAGGTCGGTACTTC. Its translation: CASSQRTGGAGRYF.